These 14 T cell receptor beta chains originate from one sample sequenced in a study of beta chain features in type 1 diabetes. Every bit of the isolated RNA underwent reverse transcription, so sequencing read expressed TCRB transcripts. Using immunoSEQ multiplex PCR, the repertoire was profiled, and TCRdb retains in-frame clones only, with some absent. The sample lists roughly 400,000 clones, more than 13% seen once, with under 0.02% in the top ten. The sample comprised naive CD4+ T cells from blood. These receptors were taken from a woman aged 18-29 years in good health.

This clone was seen a few times. The chain recombines TRBV6-5 with TRBJ2-7; a weak D match, TRBD2 (5 bases). CDR1 and CDR2 (germline): MNHEY, SVGAGI. The V end was cut by 5 bases, the J end by 9 bases, with 11 bases between. There are 11 residues in the CDR3. The CDR3 DNA sequence: TGTGCCAGCAGTACAGAGCGGCGGCAGTACTTC. This translates into CASSTERRQYF.

J is TRBJ1-5 and V is TRBV15, with a weak D call TRBD1 (5 bases). The CDR3 sequence is 15 residues long. Germline V gene lookup returns CDR1 LNHNV and CDR2 YYDKDF (reference sequence). Trimming took off 0 bases at V and 2 bases at J, with 8 bases between the two ends. CDR3 sequence reads: CATSRERGGNQPQHF. The CDR3, as DNA: TGTGCCACCAGCAGAGAAAGGGGTGGCAATCAGCCCCAGCATTTT.

This sequence joins TRBV28 and TRBJ1-2; no firm D call. Trimming took 5 bases from V and 6 from J, leaving 19 bases between them. Germline V lookup: CDR1 MDHEN, CDR2 SYDVKM. CDR3 length: 15 amino acids. CDR3 region: CASSLTPGIQHGYTF. The CDR3 DNA reads TGTGCCAGCAGTCTCACGCCCGGGATCCAGCATGGCTACACCTTC.

This clone has only one observation. The V and J genes are TRBV11-3 and TRBJ2-5; D is unclear. CDR3 length: 12 amino acids. Deletions cut 5 bases from V and 2 bases from J, with 6 bases between. Per germline, CDR1 SGHNT and CDR2 YENEEA. In nucleotides, the CDR3 is TGTGCCAGCAGCGCAACTCAAGAGACCCAGTACTTC. Encoded protein: CASSATQETQYF.

In this sample, this clone turned up a few times. This rearrangement joins TRBV2 to TRBJ2-7, with TRBD2 as a possible D gene (5 bases). The CDR3 contains 12 residues. V was cut by 6 bases and J by 0 bases, with 6 bases left in between. Germline CDR1 is SNHLY and CDR2 is FYNNEI. CDR3 sequence (DNA): TGTGCCAGCAGCCGGGACTCCTACGAGCAGTACTTC. Translation gives CASSRDSYEQYF.

In DNA, the CDR3 is TGTGAGAGCATCCAAGAGACCCAGTACTTC. Protein product: CESIQETQYF. This chain joins TRBV19 and TRBJ2-5; no definite D call. Germline V gives CDR1 LNHDA, CDR2 SQIVND (reference sequence). This CDR3 has 10 residues.

The V gene is TRBV5-1, the J gene TRBJ2-3; TRBD1 is a possible D gene (6 bases). V lost 3 bases, J lost 0 bases, and 8 bases lay in between. The CDR3 is 14 amino acids. Germline CDR1 is SGHRS and CDR2 is YFSETQ. This chain's CDR3 is CASSSGQSTDTQYF. The CDR3 bases are TGCGCCAGCAGCTCTGGACAGAGCACAGATACGCAGTATTTT.

The rearrangement uses TRBV10-3 and TRBJ2-1, with D tentatively TRBD1 (6 bases). This CDR3 has 14 residues. Germline lookup yields CDR1 ENHRY and CDR2 SYGVKD. With 6 bases removed from V and 5 bases from J, the gap between germline ends came to 14 bases. CDR3: CAIRPGVANNEQFF. As DNA, the CDR3 is TGTGCCATCAGACCAGGGGTCGCAAACAATGAGCAGTTCTTC.

The V call is TRBV6-5, the J call TRBJ1-2; D remains ambiguous. Germline lookup yields CDR1 MNHEY and CDR2 SVGAGI. The CDR3 spans 11 residues. V was clipped by 5 bases and J by 7 bases, with 8 bases between them. The CDR3 nucleotides are TGTGCCAGCAGTGGAGGGTCTGGCTACACCTTC. Amino acid sequence: CASSGGSGYTF.

The rearrangement joins TRBV7-2 to TRBJ2-2; TRBD1 is a possible D gene (5 bases). Germline assignment: CDR1 SGHTA and CDR2 FQGNSA. CDR3 length: 17 amino acids. Trimming stripped 5 bases from V and 0 bases from J, with 16 bases between. Written as DNA, the CDR3 is TGTGCCAGCAGCCAGACGACAGTTCTAACGAACACCGGGGAGCTGTTTTTT. This translates into CASSQTTVLTNTGELFF.

This clone was observed a few times. At the DNA level, this CDR3 is encoded by other sequences in the same sample as well. This chain connects TRBV7-9 to TRBJ2-5; 12 nucleotides match TRBD2. Trimming took 0 bases from V and 5 from J; bases not matched to a gene: 1. Germline V lookup: CDR1 SEHNR, CDR2 FQNEAQ (reference sequence). The CDR3 has 15 residues. CDR3 DNA: TGTGCCAGCAGCTTAGCGCTAGCGGGAGGGGAGACCCAGTACTTC. The encoded protein is CASSLALAGGETQYF.

This chain connects TRBV28 to TRBJ2-1, with a weak D call TRBD1 (6 bases). V dropped 6 bases and J dropped 0 bases, with 12 bases sitting between them. Germline CDR1 and CDR2: MDHEN and SYDVKM. CDR3 size: 15 residues. CDR3 sequence reads: CASRGADYSYNEQFF. Written as DNA, the CDR3 is TGTGCCAGCAGGGGGGCAGATTACTCCTACAATGAGCAGTTCTTC.

This chain links TRBV10-3 with TRBJ2-1, with 10 bases identical to TRBD2. CDR3 size: 14 residues. V trimming: 10 bases; J trimming: 6 bases; junction bases outside the gene matches: 9. From germline, CDR1 is ENHRY and CDR2 SYGVKD. CDR3 amino acids: CATTLAGVVNEQFF. The CDR3 region has the DNA TGTGCCACCACCCTAGCGGGAGTTGTCAATGAGCAGTTCTTC.

This chain joins TRBV4-1 and TRBJ2-7; 8 nucleotides line up with TRBD1. This CDR3 contains 17 residues. Per the germline V gene, CDR1 is MGHRA and CDR2 is YSYEKL. With V trimmed by 2 bases and J by 4 bases, 13 bases remained unmatched. The CDR3 DNA follows: TGCGCCAGCAGCCAATCTGCAGACAGGGGATCCTCTTACGAGCAGTACTTC. Translation gives CASSQSADRGSSYEQYF.